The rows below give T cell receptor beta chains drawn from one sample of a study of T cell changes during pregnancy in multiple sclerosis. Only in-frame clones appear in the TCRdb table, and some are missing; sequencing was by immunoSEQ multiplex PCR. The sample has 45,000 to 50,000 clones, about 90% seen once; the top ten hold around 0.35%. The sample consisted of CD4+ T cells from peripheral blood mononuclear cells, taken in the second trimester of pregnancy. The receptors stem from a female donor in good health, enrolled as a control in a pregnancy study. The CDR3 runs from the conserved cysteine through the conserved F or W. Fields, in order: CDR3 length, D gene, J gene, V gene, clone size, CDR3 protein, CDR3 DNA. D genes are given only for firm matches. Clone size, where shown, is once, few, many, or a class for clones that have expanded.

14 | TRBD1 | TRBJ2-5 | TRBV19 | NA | CASKSQQGFETQYF | TGTGCCAGTAAAAGCCAACAGGGGTTTGAGACCCAGTACTTC
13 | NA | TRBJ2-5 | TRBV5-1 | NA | CASSLELQETQYF | TGCGCCAGCAGCTTGGAACTTCAAGAGACCCAGTACTTC
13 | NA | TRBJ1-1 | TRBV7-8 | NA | CATGDSMNTEAFF | TGTGCCACCGGGGACTCCATGAACACTGAAGCTTTCTTT
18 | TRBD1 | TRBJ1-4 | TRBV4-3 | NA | CASSQRTGGLATNEKLFF | TGCGCCAGCAGCCAAAGGACAGGGGGCTTAGCAACTAATGAAAAACTGTTTTTT
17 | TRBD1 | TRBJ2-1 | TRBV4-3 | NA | CASSQDLATGRYNEQFF | TGCGCCAGCAGCCAAGATCTCGCGACAGGGCGATACAATGAGCAGTTCTTC
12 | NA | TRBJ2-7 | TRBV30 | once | CAWSDSPYEQYF | TGTGCCTGGAGTGACAGTCCCTACGAGCAGTACTTC
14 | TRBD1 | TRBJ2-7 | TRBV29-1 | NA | CSALAGTGAYEQYF | TGCAGCGCCCTGGCCGGGACAGGGGCCTACGAGCAGTACTTC
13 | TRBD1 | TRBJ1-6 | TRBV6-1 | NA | CASGNRGVSPLHF | TGTGCCAGCGGCAACAGGGGGGTTTCACCCCTCCACTTT
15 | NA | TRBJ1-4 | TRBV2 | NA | CASIMGGADQEKLFF | TGTGCCAGCATCATGGGGGGGGCGGACCAGGAAAAACTGTTTTTT
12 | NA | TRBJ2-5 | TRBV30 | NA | CAWSRRLETQYF | TGTGCCTGGAGTAGGAGGTTAGAGACCCAGTACTTC
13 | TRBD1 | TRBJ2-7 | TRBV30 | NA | CAWSGTGSYEQYF | TGTGCCTGGTCCGGGACAGGGTCCTACGAGCAGTACTTC
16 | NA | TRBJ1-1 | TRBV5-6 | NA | CASSLYSGTRNTEAFF | TGTGCCAGCAGCTTGTATTCCGGGACACGTAACACTGAAGCTTTCTTT
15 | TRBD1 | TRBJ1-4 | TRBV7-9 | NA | CASSWDRGPVEKLFF | TGTGCCAGCAGCTGGGACAGGGGGCCTGTTGAAAAACTGTTTTTT
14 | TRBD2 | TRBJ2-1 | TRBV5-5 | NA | CASSRDRTRDEQFF | TGTGCCAGCAGCAGGGATAGGACTAGGGATGAGCAGTTCTTC
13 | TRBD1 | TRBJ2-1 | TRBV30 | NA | CAGGGTGNNEQFF | TGTGCCGGCGGAGGGACAGGGAACAATGAGCAGTTCTTC
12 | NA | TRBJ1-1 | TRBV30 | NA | CAWRRVNTEAFF | TGTGCCTGGCGCCGGGTGAACACTGAAGCTTTCTTT
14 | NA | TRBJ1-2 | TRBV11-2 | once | CASSQLQGNYGYTF | TGTGCCAGCAGCCAACTCCAGGGAAACTATGGCTACACCTTC
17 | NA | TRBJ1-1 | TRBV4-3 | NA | CASSRGLTEGMNTEAFF | TGCGCCAGCAGCCGAGGCCTAACGGAGGGGATGAACACTGAAGCTTTCTTT
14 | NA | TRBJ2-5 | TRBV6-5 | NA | CASSKREGGETQYF | TGTGCCAGCAGTAAACGAGAAGGGGGAGAGACCCAGTACTTC
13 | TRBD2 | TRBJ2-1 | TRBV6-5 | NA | CASKSGGAFEQFF | TGTGCCAGCAAAAGCGGGGGGGCGTTTGAGCAGTTCTTC
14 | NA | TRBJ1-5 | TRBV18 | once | CASSPPGSLWPQHF | TGTGCCAGCTCACCTCCAGGGTCCCTTTGGCCCCAGCATTTT
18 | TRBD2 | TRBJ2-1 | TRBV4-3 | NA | CASSRDPPSGGSYNEQFF | TGCGCCAGCAGCCGCGACCCTCCTAGCGGTGGATCCTACAATGAGCAGTTCTTC
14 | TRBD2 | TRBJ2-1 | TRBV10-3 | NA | CAISRGGARNEQFF | TGTGCCATCAGTCGCGGGGGGGCCCGGAATGAGCAGTTCTTC
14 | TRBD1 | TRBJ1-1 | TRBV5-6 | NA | CASSRDRVSTEAFF | TGTGCCAGCAGCCGGGACAGGGTTTCCACTGAAGCTTTCTTT
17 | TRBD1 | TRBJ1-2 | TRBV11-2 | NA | CASNPTLGTGGHYGYTF | TGTGCCAGCAACCCAACTCTAGGGACAGGGGGCCACTATGGCTACACCTTC
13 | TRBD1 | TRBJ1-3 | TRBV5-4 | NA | CASSPDRRNTIYF | TGTGCCAGCAGCCCGGACAGGCGAAACACCATATATTTT
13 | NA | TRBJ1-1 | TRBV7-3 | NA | CASSLRRDTEAFF | TGTGCCAGCAGCTTACGGAGGGACACTGAAGCTTTCTTT
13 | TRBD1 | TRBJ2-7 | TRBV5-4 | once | CASSLGGQYEQYF | TGTGCCAGCAGCTTAGGGGGACAGTACGAGCAGTACTTC
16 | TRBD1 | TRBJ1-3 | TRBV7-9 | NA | CASSHYLRGLGNTIYF | TGTGCCAGCAGCCACTACCTCAGGGGGCTTGGAAACACCATATATTTT
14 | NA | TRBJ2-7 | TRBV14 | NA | CAITTGEVPYEQYF | TGTGCCATCACAACGGGGGAAGTCCCCTACGAGCAGTACTTC
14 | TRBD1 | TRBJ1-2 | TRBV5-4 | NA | CASSLGQAMGGYTF | TGTGCCAGCAGCCTGGGACAGGCTATGGGTGGCTACACCTTC
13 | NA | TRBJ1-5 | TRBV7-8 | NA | CASSLEGAQPQHF | TGTGCCAGCAGCTTAGAAGGGGCTCAGCCCCAGCATTTT
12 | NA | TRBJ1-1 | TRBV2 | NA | CASSWTPSEAFF | TGTGCCAGCAGTTGGACACCTTCGGAAGCTTTCTTT
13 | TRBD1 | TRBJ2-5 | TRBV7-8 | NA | CASSSRDRGTQYF | TGTGCCAGCAGCTCACGGGACAGGGGGACCCAGTACTTC